This TCR beta chain is from a study of regulatory T cells in long-lasting Graves disease. Study information: Graves' patients diagnosed newly had used antithyroid drugs under 3 months. Overall study results and limits: Accuracy could have been hurt by small sample size. TRBV28 was favored in persistent disease, as were TRBJ1-2 and TRBJ2-5.

To make TCR beta libraries, researchers used iRepertoire HTBI primers and Arm-PCR of CDR3 regions. TCRdb re-called the multiplex PCR reads with MiXCR, one entry per CDR3 protein. The repertoire holds over 500,000 distinct CDR3 sequences, with roughly 15% as singletons. CDR1 is MDHEN and CDR2 is SYDVKM in the germline V gene. The CDR3 has 12 amino acids. The germline V and J ends were trimmed by 6 bases and 5 bases, with 11 bases remaining between them. This clonotype was detected ten times or more. Its antigen is not known. Time point meaning: newly diagnosed GD, antithyroid drugs for less than 3 months. From PBMCs, RNA was extracted and then used to make the TCR library. Separately, the same data were catalogued under a study of T cells in Graves' hyperthyroidism and ophthalmopathy. From that report: On the basis of clinical symptoms, serum thyroxine and TRAb, thyroid ultrasound and orbital computed tomography, diagnoses were made.

Sequences were derived from peripheral blood mononuclear cells (PBMCs), sampled at new diagnosis, from a patient treated with antithyroid drugs. This clonotype was sampled from a woman in her thirties with Graves disease. The gene calls are TRBV28 and TRBJ2-7; perhaps TRBD2 as D (5 bases). CDR3 in amino acids: CASSPGMNEQYF. The CDR3 coding sequence is TGTGCCAGCAGCCCCGGGATGAACGAGCAGTACTTC.